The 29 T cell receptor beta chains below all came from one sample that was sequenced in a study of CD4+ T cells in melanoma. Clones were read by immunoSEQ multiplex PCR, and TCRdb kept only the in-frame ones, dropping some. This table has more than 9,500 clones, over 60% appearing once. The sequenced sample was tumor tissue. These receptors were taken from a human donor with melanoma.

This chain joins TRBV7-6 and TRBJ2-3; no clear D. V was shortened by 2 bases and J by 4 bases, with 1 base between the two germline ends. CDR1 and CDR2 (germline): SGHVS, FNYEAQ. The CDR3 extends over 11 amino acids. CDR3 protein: CASSLSDTQYF. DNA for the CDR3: TGTGCCAGCAGCTTATCAGATACGCAGTATTTT.

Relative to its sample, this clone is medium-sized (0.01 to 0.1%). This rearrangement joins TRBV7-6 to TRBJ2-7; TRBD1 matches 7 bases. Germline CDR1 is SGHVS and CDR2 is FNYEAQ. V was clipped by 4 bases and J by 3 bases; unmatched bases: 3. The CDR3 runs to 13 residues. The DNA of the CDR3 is TGTGCCAGCAGCTCGGGACAGCTCTACGAGCAGTACTTC. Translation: CASSSGQLYEQYF.

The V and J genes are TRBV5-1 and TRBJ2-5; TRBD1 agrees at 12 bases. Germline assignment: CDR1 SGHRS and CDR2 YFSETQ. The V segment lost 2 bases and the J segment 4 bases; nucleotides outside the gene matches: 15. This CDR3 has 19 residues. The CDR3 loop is CASSFSHKSGQGAGETQYF. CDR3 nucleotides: TGCGCCAGCAGCTTCAGCCATAAATCGGGACAGGGGGCAGGAGAGACCCAGTACTTC.

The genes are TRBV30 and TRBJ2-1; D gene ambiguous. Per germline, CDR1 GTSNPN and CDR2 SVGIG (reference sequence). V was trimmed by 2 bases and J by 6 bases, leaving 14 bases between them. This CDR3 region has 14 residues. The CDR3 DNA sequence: TGTGCCTGGAGTCTGGGGTCATTCGGCAATGAGCAGTTCTTC. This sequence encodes CAWSLGSFGNEQFF.

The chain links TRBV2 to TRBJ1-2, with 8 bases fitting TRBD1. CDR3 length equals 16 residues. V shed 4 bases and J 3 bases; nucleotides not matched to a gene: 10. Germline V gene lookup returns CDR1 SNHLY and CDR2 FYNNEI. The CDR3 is CASSGGKQGGYYGYTF. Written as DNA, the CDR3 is TGTGCCAGCAGTGGAGGGAAACAGGGGGGTTACTATGGCTACACCTTC.

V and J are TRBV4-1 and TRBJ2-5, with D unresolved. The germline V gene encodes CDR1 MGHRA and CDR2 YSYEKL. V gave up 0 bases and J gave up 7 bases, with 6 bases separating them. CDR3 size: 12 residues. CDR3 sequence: CASSQDLWTQYF. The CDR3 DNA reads TGCGCCAGCAGCCAAGATCTATGGACCCAGTACTTC.

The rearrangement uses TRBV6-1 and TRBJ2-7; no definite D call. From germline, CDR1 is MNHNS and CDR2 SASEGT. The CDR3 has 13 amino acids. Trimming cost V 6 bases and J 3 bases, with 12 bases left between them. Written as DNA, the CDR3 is TGTGCCAGCAGCACTATTGCAAACTACGAGCAGTACTTC. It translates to CASSTIANYEQYF.

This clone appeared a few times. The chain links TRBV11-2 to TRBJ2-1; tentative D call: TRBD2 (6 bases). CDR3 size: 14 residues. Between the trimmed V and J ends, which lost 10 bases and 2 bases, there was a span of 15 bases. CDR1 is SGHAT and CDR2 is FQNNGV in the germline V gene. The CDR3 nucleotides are TGTGCCACAGAAGGGACTTTCGCCTACAATGAGCAGTTCTTC. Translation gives CATEGTFAYNEQFF.

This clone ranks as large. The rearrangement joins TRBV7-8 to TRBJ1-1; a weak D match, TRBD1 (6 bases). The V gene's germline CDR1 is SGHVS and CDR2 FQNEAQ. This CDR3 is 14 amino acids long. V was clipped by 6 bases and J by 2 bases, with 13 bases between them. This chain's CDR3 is CASRAGHSNTEAFF. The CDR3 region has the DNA TGTGCCAGCAGGGCGGGACACTCAAACACTGAAGCTTTCTTT.

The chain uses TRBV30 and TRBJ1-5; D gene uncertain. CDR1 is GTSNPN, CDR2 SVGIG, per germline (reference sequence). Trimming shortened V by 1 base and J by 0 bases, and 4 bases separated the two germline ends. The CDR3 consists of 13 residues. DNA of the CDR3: TGTGCCTGGAGTGCAAATAGCAATCAGCCCCAGCATTTT. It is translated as CAWSANSNQPQHF.

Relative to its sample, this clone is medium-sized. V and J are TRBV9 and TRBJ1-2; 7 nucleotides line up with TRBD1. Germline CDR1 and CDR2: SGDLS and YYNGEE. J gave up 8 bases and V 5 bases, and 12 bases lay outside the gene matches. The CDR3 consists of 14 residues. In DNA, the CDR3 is TGTGCCAGCAGTTCCAACACAGGGGAACGCGGCTACACCTTC. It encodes CASSSNTGERGYTF.

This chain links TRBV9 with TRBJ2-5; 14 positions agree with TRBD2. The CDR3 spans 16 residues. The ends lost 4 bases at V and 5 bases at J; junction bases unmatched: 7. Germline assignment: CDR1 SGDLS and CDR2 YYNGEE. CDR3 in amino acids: CASSSRLAGGLETQYF. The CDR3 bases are TGTGCCAGCAGCTCCCGACTAGCGGGGGGGCTTGAGACCCAGTACTTC.

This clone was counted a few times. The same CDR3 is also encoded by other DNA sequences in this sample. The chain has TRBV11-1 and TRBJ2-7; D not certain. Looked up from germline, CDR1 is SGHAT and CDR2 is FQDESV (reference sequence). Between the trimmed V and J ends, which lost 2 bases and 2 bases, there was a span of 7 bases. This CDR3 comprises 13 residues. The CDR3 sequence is CASSLSAPYEQYF. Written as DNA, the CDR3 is TGTGCCAGCAGCTTATCGGCACCCTACGAGCAGTACTTC.

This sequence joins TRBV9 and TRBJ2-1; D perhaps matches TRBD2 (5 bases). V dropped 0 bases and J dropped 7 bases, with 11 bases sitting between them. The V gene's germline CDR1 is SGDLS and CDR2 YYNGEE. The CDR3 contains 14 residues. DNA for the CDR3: TGTGCCAGCAGCGTAGCGAGGGTTGGGAATGAGCAGTTCTTC. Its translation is CASSVARVGNEQFF.

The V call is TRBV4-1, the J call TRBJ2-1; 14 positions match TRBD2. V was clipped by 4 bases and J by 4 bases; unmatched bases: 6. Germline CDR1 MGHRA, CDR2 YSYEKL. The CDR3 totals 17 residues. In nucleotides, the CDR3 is TGCGCCAGCAGCCTTCGGACTAGCGGGGGGATATACAATGAGCAGTTCTTC. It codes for CASSLRTSGGIYNEQFF.

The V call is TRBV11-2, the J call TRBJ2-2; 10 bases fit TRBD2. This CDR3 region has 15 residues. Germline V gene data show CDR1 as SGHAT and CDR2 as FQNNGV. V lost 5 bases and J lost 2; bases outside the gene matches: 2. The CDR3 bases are TGTGCCAGCAGCAAGCGGGGGGGAAACACCGGGGAGCTGTTTTTT. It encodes CASSKRGGNTGELFF.

In DNA form, the CDR3 reads TGTGCCAGCAGCCTGGCGGGACAGGGAAGGGACACTGAAGCTTTCTTT. This sequence encodes CASSLAGQGRDTEAFF. The V call is TRBV21-1, the J call TRBJ1-1; TRBD1 was called by the table and not checked on the DNA. TRBV21-1 is deemed a pseudogene. The CDR3 extends over 16 amino acids.

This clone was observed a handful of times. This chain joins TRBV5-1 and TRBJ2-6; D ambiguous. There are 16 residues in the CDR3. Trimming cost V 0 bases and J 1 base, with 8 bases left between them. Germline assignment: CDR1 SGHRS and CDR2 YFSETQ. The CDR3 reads CASSLGSRSGANVLTF. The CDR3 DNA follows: TGCGCCAGCAGCTTGGGATCACGTTCTGGGGCCAACGTCCTGACTTTC.

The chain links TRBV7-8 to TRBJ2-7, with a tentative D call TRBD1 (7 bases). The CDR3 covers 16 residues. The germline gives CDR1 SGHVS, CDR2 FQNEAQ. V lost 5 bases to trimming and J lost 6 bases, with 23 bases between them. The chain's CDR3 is CASSQVWRGRLAEQYF. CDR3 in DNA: TGTGCCAGCAGCCAAGTTTGGAGGGGGCGCTTGGCCGAGCAGTACTTC.

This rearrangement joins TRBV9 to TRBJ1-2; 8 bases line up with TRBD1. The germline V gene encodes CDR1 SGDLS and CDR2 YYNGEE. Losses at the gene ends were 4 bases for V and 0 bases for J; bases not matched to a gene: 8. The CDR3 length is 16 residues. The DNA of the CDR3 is TGTGCCAGCAGCTCGGGACAGGTCTACGCTAACTATGGCTACACCTTC. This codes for CASSSGQVYANYGYTF.

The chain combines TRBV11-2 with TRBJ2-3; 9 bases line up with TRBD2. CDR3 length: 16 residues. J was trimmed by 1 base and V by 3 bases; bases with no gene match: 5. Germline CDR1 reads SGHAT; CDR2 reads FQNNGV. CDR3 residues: CASSFSSGGGTDTQYF. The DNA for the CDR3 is TGTGCCAGCAGCTTTAGTAGCGGGGGAGGCACAGATACGCAGTATTTT. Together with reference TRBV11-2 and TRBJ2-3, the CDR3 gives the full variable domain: EAGVAQSPRYKIIEKRQSVAFWCNPISGHATLYWYQQILGQGPKLLIQFQNNGVVDDSQLPKDRFSAERLKGVDSTLKIQPAKLEDSAVYLCASSFSSGGGTDTQYFGPGTRLTVL.

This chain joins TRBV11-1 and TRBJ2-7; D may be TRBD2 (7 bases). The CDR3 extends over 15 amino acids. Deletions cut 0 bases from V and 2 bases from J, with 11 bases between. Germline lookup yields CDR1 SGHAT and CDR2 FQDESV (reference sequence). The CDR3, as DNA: TGTGCCAGCAGCTTAGCACCGGGGGGCCCCTACGAGCAGTACTTC. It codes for CASSLAPGGPYEQYF.

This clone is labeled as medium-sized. As DNA, the CDR3 is TGTGCCAGCGGGGACCTTAATTCACCCCTCCACTTT. It specifies CASGDLNSPLHF. The chain joins TRBV27 to TRBJ1-6; perhaps TRBD1 as D (5 bases). The CDR3 has 12 amino acids. Germline-derived CDR1 and CDR2 are MNHEY and SMNVEV (reference sequence). V shed 8 bases and J shed 6 bases, with 8 bases lying between them.

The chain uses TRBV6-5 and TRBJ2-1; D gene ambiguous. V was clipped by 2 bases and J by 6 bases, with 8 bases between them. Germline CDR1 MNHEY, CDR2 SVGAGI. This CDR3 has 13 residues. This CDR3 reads CASSYLMSNEQFF. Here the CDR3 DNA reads TGTGCCAGCAGTTACCTTATGAGCAATGAGCAGTTCTTC.

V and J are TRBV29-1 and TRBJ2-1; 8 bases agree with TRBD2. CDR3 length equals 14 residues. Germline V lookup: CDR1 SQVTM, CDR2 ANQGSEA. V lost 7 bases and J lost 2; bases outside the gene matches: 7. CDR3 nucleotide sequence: TGCAGCGCACCACGGGGGGGAACCTACAATGAGCAGTTCTTC. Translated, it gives CSAPRGGTYNEQFF.

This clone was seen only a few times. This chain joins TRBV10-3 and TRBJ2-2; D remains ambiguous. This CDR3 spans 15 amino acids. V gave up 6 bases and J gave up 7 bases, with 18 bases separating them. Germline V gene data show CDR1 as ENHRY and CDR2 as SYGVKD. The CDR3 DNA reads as TGTGCCATCAGGGACCCCAATGGTGCCGACGGGGAGCTGTTTTTT. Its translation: CAIRDPNGADGELFF.

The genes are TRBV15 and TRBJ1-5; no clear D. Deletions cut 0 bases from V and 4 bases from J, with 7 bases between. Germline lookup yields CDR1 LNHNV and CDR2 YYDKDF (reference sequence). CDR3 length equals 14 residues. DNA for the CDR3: TGTGCCACCAGCAGAGAGATCCGTAATCAGCCCCAGCATTTT. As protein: CATSREIRNQPQHF.

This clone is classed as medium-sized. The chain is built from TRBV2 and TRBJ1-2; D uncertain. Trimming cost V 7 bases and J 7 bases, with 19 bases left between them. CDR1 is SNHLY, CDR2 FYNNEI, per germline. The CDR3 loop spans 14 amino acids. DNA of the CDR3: TGTGCCAGCATGCTAGATCTCCGGCCTCGTGGCTACACCTTC. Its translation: CASMLDLRPRGYTF.

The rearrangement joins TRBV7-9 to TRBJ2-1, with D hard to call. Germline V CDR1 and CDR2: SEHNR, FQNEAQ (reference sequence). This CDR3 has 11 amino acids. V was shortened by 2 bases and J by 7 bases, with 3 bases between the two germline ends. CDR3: CASSLLNEQFF. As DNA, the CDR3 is TGTGCCAGCAGCTTATTGAATGAGCAGTTCTTC.